This TCR beta chain was recovered during a study of control samples from healthy donors and cancer patients. Clones were sequenced by immunoSEQ multiplex PCR, and TCRdb holds only the in-frame ones, with some missing. The data contain roughly 50,000 clones, over 85% of them seen just once; the ten biggest clones take up just under 0.8%. Trimming removed 4 bases from V and 4 bases from J, with 20 bases in between. CDR1 and CDR2 (germline): SGDLS, YYNGEE. The CDR3 contains 16 residues. The TCR comes from a man in his thirties or forties with colorectal cancer. The chain combines TRBV9 with TRBJ1-1; the D gene is possibly TRBD1 (5 bases). Source material: PBMCs. The DNA for the CDR3 is TGTGCCAGCAGCTCTCCCCCCCTTGGGACTGTCACTGAAGCTTTCTTT. This translates into CASSSPPLGTVTEAFF.